Described below is a single TCR beta chain sequence and its context. The antigen remains unidentified. This sample is drawn from a study of regulatory T cells in long-lasting Graves disease. Study-wide points: Peripheral blood alone, not thyroid tissue, underwent study.

Time point defined: persistent/refractory GD, antithyroid drugs over 5 years with positive TRAb. From RNA extracted from PBMCs, the TCR library was made. V was clipped by 4 bases and J by 5 bases; unmatched bases: 14. Germline CDR1 is SGHVS and CDR2 is FQNEAQ. The CDR3 covers 18 residues. Arm-PCR of CDR3 regions and iRepertoire HTBI primers were the basis on which TCR beta libraries were built. Via MiXCR, TCRdb re-called the multiplex PCR reads, giving one row per CDR3 protein. The table lists around 460,000 distinct CDR3 sequences, around a fifth of them singletons, with 7.1% in the top ten. This chain links TRBV7-8 with TRBJ2-7; 13 bases match TRBD2. This specimen consisted of peripheral blood mononuclear cells (PBMCs), obtained when the disease was refractory, from a patient treated with antithyroid drugs. The sequence derives from a female donor with Graves disease. The DNA of the CDR3 is TGTGCCAGCAGCTCACCCCCGGGACTAGCGGGATACGGCAACGAGCAGTACTTC. Translated, it gives CASSSPPGLAGYGNEQYF.